This T cell receptor beta chain came from a study of cytomegalovirus exposure and HLA in healthy donors. Only in-frame clones appear in the TCRdb table, and some are missing; sequencing was by immunoSEQ multiplex PCR. The repertoire has 220,000 or so clones, roughly 88% of them found once; the top ten carry over 12%. Overall study results and limits: Rarity characterized most TCR sequences, yet some public TCRs appeared in many donors. It was 150 to 200 TCR beta chains that were listed as cytomegalovirus-associated.

CDR1 SGHRS and CDR2 YFSETQ come from the germline V gene. The CDR3 is 18 amino acids. The J segment lost 2 bases and the V segment lost 1 base, leaving 11 bases of the junction unmatched. Remarks on this clone: The antigen remains undetermined.

The donors formed part of the 120-subject validation cohort, distinct from the approximately 670-subject first cohort. The V and J genes are TRBV5-1 and TRBJ2-5; 10 bases align to TRBD2. The source material was PBMCs. The TCR was taken from a woman aged 25 to 39 in good health and CMV-seropositive. CDR3 loop: CASSLRALAGDAQETQYF. The CDR3 nucleotides read TGCGCCAGCAGCTTGAGGGCCCTAGCGGGAGACGCTCAAGAGACCCAGTACTTC.